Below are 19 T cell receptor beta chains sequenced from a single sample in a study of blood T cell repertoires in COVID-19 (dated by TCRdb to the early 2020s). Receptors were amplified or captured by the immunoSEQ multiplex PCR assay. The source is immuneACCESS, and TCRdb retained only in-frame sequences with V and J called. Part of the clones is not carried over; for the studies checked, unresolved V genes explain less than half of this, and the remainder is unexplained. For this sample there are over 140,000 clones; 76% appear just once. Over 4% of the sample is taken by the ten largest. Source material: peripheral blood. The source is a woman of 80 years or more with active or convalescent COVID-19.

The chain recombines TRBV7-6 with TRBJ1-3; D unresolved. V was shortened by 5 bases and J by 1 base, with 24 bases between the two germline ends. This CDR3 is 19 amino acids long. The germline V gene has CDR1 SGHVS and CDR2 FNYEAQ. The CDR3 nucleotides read TGTGCCAGCAGCCTACCCGTTGGAGGGAGCCCGATTTCTGGAAACACCATATATTTT. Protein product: CASSLPVGGSPISGNTIYF.

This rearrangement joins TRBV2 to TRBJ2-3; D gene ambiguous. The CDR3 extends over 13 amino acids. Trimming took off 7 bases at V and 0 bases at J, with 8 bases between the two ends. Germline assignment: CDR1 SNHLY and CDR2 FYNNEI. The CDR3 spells CASIDSSTDTQYF. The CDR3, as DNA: TGTGCCAGCATTGACTCTAGCACAGATACGCAGTATTTT.

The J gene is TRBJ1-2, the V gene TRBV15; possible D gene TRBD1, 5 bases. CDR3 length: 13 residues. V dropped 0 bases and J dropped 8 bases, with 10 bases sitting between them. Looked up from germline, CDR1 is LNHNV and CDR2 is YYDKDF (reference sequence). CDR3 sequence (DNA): TGTGCCACCAGCAGAGAAAGGGGATTCGGCTACACCTTC. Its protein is CATSRERGFGYTF. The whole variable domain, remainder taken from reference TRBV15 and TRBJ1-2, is DAMVIQNPRYQVTQFGKPVTLSCSQTLNHNVMYWYQQKSSQAPKLLFHYYDKDFNNEADTPDNFQSRRPNTSFCFLDIRSPGLGDTAMYLCATSRERGFGYTFGSGTRLTVV.

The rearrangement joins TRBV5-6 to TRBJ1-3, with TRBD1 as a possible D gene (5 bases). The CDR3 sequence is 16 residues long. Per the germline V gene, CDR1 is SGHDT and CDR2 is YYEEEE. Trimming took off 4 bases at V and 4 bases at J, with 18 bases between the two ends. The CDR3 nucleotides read TGTGCCAGCAGCAAGGTAACTCCAGGGTCCGGAAACACCATATATTTT. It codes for CASSKVTPGSGNTIYF.

This CDR3 reads CASSQERLARHYEQYF. CDR3 sequence (DNA): TGCGCCAGCAGCCAAGAGCGGCTAGCGAGACACTACGAGCAGTACTTC. The chain is built from TRBV4-3 and TRBJ2-7; TRBD2 is a possible D gene (6 bases). The germline CDR1 and CDR2 sequences are LGHNA and YSLEER. This CDR3 has 16 residues. V lost 0 bases, J lost 3 bases, and 15 bases lay in between.

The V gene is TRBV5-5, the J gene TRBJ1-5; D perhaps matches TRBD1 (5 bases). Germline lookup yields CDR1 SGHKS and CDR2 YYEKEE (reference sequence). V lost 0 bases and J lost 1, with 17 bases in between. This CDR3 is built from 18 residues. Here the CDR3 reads CASSLALGGVVSNQPQHF. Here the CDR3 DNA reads TGTGCCAGCAGCTTGGCATTGGGGGGGGTAGTAAGCAATCAGCCCCAGCATTTT.

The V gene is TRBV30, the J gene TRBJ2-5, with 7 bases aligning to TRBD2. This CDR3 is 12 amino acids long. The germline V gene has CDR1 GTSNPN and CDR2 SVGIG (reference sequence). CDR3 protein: CALAVVQETQYF. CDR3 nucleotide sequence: TGTGCGCTAGCGGTCGTACAAGAGACCCAGTACTTC.

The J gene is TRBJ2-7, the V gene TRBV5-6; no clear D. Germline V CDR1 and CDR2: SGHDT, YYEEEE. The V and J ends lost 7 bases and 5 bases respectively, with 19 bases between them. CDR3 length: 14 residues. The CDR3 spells CASYATPTTHEQYF. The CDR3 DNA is TGTGCCAGCTATGCGACTCCTACGACTCACGAGCAGTACTTC.

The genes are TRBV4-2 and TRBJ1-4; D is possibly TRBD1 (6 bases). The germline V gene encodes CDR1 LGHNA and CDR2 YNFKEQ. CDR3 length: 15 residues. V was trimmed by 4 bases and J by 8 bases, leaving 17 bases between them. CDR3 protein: CASSPPRPGVEKLFF. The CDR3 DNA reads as TGTGCCAGCAGCCCCCCCAGGCCAGGGGTCGAAAAACTGTTTTTT.

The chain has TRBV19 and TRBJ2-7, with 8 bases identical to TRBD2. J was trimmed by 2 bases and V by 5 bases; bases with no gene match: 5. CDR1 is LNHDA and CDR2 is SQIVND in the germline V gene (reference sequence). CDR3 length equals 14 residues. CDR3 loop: CASSSAGAAYEQYF. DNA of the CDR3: TGTGCCAGTAGTTCAGCGGGGGCCGCCTACGAGCAGTACTTC.

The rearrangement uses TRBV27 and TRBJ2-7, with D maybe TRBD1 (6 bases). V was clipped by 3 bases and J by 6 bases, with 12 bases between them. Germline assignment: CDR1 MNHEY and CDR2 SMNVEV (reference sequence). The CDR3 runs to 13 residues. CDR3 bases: TGTGCCAGCAGTTTGTTCAGGGGTGGCGAGCAGTACTTC. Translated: CASSLFRGGEQYF.

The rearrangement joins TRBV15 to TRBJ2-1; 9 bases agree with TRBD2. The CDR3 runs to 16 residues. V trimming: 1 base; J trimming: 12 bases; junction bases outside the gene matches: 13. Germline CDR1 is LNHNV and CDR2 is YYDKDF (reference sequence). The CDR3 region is CATSRAGGGAWAGQFF. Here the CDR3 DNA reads TGTGCCACCAGCAGAGCAGGCGGGGGGGCGTGGGCCGGGCAGTTCTTC.

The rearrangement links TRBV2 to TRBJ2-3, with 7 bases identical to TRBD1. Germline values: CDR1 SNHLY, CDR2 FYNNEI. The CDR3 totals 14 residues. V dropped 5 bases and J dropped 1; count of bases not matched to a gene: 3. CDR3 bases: TGTGCCAGCAGTTGGGACAGACGCACAGATACGCAGTATTTT. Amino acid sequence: CASSWDRRTDTQYF. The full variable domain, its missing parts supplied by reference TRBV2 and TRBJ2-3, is EPEVTQTPSHQVTQMGQEVILRCVPISNHLYFYWYRQILGQKVEFLVSFYNNEISEKSEIFDDQFSVERPDGSNFTLKIRSTKLEDSAMYFCASSWDRRTDTQYFGPGTRLTVL.

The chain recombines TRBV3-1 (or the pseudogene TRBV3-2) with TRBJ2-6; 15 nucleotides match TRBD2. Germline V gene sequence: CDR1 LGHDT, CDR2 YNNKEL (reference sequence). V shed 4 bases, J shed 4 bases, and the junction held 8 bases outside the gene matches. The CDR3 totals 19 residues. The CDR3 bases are TGTGCCAGCAGCCCCCTCGGACTAGCGGGGGGGCACGGGGCCAACGTCCTGACTTTC. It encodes CASSPLGLAGGHGANVLTF.

The chain's CDR3 is CAWSSRGLSGPQHF. The CDR3, as DNA: TGTGCCTGGAGTTCTAGGGGGCTGAGCGGGCCCCAGCATTTT. The gene calls are TRBV30 and TRBJ1-5; TRBD1 matches at 7 bases. Trimming took 2 bases from V and 9 from J; bases not matched to a gene: 10. CDR1 is GTSNPN, CDR2 SVGIG, per germline (reference sequence). The CDR3 has 14 amino acids.

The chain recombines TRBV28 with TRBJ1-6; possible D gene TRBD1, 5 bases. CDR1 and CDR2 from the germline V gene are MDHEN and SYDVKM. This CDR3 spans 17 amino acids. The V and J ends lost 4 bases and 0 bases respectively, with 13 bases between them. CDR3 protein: CASSSIQESSYNSPLHF. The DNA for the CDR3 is TGTGCCAGCAGTTCGATACAGGAGAGCTCCTATAATTCACCCCTCCACTTT.

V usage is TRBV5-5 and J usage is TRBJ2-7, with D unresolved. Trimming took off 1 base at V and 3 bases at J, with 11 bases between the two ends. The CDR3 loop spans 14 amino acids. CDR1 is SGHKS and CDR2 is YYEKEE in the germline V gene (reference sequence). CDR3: CASSLRPSYYEQYF. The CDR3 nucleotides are TGTGCCAGCAGCTTGCGCCCAAGCTACTACGAGCAGTACTTC. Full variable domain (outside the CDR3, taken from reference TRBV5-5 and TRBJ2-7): DAGVTQSPTHLIKTRGQQVTLRCSPISGHKSVSWYQQVLGQGPQFIFQYYEKEERGRGNFPDRFSARQFPNYSSELNVNALLLGDSALYLCASSLRPSYYEQYFGPGTRLTVT.

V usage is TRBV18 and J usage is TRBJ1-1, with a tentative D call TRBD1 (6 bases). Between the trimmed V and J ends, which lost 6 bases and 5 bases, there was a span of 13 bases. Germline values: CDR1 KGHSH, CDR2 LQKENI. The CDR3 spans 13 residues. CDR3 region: CASSLTGNTEAFF. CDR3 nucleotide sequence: TGTGCCAGCTCCCTAACAGGGAATACTGAAGCTTTCTTT.

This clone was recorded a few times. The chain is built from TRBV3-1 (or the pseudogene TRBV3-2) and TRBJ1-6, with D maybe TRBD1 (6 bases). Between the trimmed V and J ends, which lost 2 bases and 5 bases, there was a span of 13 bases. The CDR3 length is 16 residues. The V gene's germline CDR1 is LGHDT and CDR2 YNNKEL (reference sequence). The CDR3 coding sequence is TGTGCCAGCAGCCAAAGAGGTAGGGGGAATAATTCACCCCTCCACTTT. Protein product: CASSQRGRGNNSPLHF.